This TCR beta chain was identified during a study of blood T cell repertoires in COVID-19. How the authors handled the data: It was from reference gene primer amplification that nucleated cell counts were estimated. This table comes from immunoSEQ multiplex PCR, and its TCRdb copy is limited to in-frame clones, with some not included. For V, J and clone size, that table is used; D and trimming come from the DNA. In the table there are about 53,000 clones, around 72% of which are singletons. The V and J ends lost 0 bases and 0 bases, in that order; junction bases with no gene match: 7. The CDR3 sequence is 19 residues long. In germline, CDR1 is MGHRA, CDR2 YSYEKL. In this sample, this clone is large.

The chain employs TRBV4-1 and TRBJ1-3; 11 bases map to TRBD1. This TCR was recovered from a human donor with active or convalescent COVID-19. The donor label of this sample is uncertain. Sample: peripheral blood. DNA of the CDR3: TGCGCCAGCAGCCAAGAGGGCCCCGGGACAGGGGGCTCTGGAAACACCATATATTTT. This codes for CASSQEGPGTGGSGNTIYF.